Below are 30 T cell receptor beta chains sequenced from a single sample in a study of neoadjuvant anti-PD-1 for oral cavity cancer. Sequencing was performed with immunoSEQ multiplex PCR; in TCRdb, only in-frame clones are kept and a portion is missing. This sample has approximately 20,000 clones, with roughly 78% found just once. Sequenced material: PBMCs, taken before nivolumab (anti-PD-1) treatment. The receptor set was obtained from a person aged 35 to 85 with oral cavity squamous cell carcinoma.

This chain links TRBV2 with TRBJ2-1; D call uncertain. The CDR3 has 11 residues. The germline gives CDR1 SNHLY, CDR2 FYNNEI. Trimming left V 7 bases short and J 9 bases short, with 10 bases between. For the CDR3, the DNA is TGTGCCAGCACCCAATTAGTTGAGCAGTTCTTC. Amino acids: CASTQLVEQFF.

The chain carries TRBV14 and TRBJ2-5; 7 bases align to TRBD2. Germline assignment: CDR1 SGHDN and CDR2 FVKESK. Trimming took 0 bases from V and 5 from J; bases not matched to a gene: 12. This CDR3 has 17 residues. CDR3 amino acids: CASSQDRGLRELETQYF. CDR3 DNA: TGTGCCAGCAGCCAAGATCGCGGGTTGCGGGAGCTGGAGACCCAGTACTTC. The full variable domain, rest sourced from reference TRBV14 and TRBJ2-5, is EAGVTQFPSHSVIEKGQTVTLRCDPISGHDNLYWYRRVMGKEIKFLLHFVKESKQDESGMPNNRFLAERTGGTYSTLKVQPAELEDSGVYFCASSQDRGLRELETQYFGPGTRLLVL.

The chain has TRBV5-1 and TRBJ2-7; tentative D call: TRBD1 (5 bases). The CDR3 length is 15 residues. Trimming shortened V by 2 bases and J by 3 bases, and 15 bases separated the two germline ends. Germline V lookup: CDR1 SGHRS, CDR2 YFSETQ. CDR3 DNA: TGCGCCAGCAGCTTAAACCCAGGGTTGGGCTACGAGCAGTACTTC. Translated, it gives CASSLNPGLGYEQYF.

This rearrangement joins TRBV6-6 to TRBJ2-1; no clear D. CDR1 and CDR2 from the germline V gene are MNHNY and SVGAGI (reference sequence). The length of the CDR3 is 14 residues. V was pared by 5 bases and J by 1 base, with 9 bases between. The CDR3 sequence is CASSPRSSYNEQFF. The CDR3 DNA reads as TGTGCCAGCAGTCCCCGGAGTTCCTACAATGAGCAGTTCTTC.

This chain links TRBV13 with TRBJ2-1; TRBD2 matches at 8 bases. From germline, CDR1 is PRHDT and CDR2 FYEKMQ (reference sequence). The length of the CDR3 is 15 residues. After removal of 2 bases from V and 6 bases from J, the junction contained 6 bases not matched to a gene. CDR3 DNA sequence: TGTGCCAGCAGCTTAAATAGCGGGACGGCCAATGAGCAGTTCTTC. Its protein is CASSLNSGTANEQFF.

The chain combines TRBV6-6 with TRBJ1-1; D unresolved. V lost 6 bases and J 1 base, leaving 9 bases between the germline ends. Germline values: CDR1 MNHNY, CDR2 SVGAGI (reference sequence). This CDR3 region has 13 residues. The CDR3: CASRTWQNTEAFF. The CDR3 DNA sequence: TGTGCCAGCAGAACGTGGCAGAACACTGAAGCTTTCTTT.

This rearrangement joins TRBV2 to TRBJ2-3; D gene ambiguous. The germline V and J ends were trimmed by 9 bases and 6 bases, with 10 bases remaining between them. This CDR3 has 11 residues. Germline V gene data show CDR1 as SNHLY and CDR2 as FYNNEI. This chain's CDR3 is CARLRSDTQYF. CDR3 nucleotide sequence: TGTGCCAGACTTAGGTCGGATACGCAGTATTTT.

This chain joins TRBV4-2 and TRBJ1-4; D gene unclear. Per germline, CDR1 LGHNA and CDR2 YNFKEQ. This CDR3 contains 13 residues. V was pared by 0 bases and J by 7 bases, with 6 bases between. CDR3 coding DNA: TGTGCCAGCAGCCAAGAATTGGGTGAAAAACTGTTTTTT. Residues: CASSQELGEKLFF.

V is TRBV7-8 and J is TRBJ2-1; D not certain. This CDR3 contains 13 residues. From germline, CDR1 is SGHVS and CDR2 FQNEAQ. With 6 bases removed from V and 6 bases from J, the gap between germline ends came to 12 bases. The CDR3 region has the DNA TGTGCCAGCAGGCCGGCTCTGTCCAATGAGCAGTTCTTC. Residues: CASRPALSNEQFF.

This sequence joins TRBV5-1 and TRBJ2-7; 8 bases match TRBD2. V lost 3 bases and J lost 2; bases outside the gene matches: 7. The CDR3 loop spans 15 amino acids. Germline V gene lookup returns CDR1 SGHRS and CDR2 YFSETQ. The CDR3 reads CASSSSGRDTYEQYF. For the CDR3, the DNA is TGCGCCAGCAGCTCTAGCGGGCGAGATACCTACGAGCAGTACTTC. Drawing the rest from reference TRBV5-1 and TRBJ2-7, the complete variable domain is KAGVTQTPRYLIKTRGQQVTLSCSPISGHRSVSWYQQTPGQGLQFLFEYFSETQRNKGNFPGRFSGRQFSNSRSEMNVSTLELGDSALYLCASSSSGRDTYEQYFGPGTRLTVT.

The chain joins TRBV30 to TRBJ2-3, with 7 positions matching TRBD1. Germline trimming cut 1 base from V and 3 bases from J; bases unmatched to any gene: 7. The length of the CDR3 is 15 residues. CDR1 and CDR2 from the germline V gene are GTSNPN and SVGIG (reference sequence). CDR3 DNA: TGTGCCTGGAGTGGGGGACAGAGGGGGACAGATACGCAGTATTTT. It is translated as CAWSGGQRGTDTQYF. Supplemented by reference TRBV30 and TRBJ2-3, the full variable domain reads SQTIHQWPATLVQPVGSPLSLECTVEGTSNPNLYWYRQAAGRGLQLLFYSVGIGQISSEVPQNLSASRPQDRQFILSSKKLLLSDSGFYLCAWSGGQRGTDTQYFGPGTRLTVL.

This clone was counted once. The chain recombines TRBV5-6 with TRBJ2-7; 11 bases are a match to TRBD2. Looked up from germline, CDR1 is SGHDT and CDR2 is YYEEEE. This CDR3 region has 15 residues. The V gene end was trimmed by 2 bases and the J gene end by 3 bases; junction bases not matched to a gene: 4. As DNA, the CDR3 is TGTGCCAGCAGCTTTACTAGCGGGAGTTTCTACGAGCAGTACTTC. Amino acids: CASSFTSGSFYEQYF.

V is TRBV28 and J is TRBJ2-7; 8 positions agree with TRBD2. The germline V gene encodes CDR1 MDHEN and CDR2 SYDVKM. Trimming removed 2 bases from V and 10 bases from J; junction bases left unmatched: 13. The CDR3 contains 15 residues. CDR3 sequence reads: CASSLRTSTPFGQYF. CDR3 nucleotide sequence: TGTGCCAGCAGTTTAAGGACTAGCACGCCCTTCGGACAGTACTTC.

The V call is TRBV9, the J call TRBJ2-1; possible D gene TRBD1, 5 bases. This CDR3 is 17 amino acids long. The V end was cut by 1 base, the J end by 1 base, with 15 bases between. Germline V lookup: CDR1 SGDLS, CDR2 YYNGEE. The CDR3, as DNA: TGTGCCAGCAGCGTATCTCCCTCAGGGCTGTCCTACAATGAGCAGTTCTTC. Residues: CASSVSPSGLSYNEQFF.

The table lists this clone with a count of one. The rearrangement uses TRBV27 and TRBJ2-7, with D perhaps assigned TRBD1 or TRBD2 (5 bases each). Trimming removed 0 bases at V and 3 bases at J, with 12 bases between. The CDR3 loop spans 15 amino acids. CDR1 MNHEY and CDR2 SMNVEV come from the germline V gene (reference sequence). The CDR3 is CASSLSGVGYYEQYF. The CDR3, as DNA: TGTGCCAGCAGTTTATCGGGGGTGGGGTACTACGAGCAGTACTTC.

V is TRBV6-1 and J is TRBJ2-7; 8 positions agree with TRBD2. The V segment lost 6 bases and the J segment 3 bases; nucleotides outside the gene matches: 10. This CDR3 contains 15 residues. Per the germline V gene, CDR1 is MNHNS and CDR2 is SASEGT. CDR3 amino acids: CASSPGGGPLYEQYF. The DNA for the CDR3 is TGTGCCAGCAGCCCGGGGGGGGGTCCCCTCTACGAGCAGTACTTC.

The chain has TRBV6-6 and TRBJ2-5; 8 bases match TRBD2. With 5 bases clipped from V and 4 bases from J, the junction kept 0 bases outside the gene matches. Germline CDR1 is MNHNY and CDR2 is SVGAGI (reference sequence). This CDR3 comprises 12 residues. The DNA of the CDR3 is TGTGCCAGCAGTCTAGCGGGAGAGACCCAGTACTTC. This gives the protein CASSLAGETQYF.

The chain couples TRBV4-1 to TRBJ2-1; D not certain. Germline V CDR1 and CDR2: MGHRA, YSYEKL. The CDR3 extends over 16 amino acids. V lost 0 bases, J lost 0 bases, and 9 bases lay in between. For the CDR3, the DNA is TGCGCCAGCAGCCAAGATACAAGCGCCTCCTACAATGAGCAGTTCTTC. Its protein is CASSQDTSASYNEQFF.

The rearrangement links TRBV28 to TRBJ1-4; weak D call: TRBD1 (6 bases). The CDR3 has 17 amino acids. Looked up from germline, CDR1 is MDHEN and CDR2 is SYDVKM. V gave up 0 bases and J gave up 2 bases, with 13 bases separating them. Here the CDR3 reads CASSLWGSRGTNEKLFF. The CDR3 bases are TGTGCCAGCAGTTTATGGGGCTCCAGGGGCACTAATGAAAAACTGTTTTTT.

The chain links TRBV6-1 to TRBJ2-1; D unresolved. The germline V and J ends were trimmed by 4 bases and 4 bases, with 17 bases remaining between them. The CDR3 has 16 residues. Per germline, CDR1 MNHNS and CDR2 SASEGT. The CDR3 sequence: CASSVTPGPTYNEQFF. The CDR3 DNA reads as TGTGCCAGCAGTGTAACTCCGGGTCCTACTTACAATGAGCAGTTCTTC.

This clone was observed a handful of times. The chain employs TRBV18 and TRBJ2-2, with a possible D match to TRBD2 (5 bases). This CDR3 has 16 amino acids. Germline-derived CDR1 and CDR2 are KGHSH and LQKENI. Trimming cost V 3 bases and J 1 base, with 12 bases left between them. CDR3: CASSPPGGRNTGELFF. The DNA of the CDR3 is TGTGCCAGCTCACCCCCCGGCGGGCGGAACACCGGGGAGCTGTTTTTT.

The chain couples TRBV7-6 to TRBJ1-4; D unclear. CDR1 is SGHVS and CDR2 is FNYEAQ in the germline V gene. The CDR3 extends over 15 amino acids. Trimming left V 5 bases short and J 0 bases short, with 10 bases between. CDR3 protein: CASSQTPTTNEKLFF. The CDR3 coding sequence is TGTGCCAGCAGCCAGACCCCAACAACTAATGAAAAACTGTTTTTT.

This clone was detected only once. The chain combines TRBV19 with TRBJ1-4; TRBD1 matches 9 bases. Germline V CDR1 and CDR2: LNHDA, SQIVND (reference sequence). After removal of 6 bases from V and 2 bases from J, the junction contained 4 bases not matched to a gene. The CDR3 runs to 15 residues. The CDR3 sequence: CASRGQGSTNEKLFF. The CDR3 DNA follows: TGTGCCAGTAGAGGACAGGGGAGTACTAATGAAAAACTGTTTTTT. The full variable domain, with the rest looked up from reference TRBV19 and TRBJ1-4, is DGGITQSPKYLFRKEGQNVTLSCEQNLNHDAMYWYRQDPGQGLRLIYYSQIVNDFQKGDIAEGYSVSREKKESFPLTVTSAQKNPTAFYLCASRGQGSTNEKLFFGSGTQLSVL.

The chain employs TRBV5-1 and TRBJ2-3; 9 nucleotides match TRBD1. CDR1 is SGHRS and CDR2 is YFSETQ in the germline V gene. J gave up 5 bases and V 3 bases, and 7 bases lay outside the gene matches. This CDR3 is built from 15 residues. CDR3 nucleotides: TGCGCCAGCAGCTCGGACAGGGGTTTTTTAGATACGCAGTATTTT. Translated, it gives CASSSDRGFLDTQYF.

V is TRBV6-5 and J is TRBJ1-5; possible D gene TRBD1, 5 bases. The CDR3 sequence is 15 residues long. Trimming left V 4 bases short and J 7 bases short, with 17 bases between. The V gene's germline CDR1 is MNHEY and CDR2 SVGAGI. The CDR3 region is CASSSVRGDDQPQHF. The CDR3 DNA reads TGTGCCAGCAGTTCTGTCCGGGGCGATGACCAGCCCCAGCATTTT.

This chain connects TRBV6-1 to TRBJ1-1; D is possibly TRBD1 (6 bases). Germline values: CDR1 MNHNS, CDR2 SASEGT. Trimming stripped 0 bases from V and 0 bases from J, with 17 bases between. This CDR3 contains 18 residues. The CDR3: CASSEAHYRAGVNTEAFF. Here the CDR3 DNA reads TGTGCCAGCAGTGAAGCGCACTACAGGGCTGGGGTGAACACTGAAGCTTTCTTT.

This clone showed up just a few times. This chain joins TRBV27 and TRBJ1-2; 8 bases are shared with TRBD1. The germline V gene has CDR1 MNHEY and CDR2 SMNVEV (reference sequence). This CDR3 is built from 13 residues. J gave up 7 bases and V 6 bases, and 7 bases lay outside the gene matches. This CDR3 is CASRGQGITGYTF. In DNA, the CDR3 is TGTGCCAGCAGAGGACAGGGAATCACTGGCTACACCTTC.

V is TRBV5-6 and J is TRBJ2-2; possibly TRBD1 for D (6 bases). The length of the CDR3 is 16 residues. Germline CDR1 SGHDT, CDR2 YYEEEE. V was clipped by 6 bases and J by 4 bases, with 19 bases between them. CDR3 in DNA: TGTGCCAGCACAGTGGCATCAGGGGTACGCACCGGGGAGCTGTTTTTT. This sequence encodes CASTVASGVRTGELFF.

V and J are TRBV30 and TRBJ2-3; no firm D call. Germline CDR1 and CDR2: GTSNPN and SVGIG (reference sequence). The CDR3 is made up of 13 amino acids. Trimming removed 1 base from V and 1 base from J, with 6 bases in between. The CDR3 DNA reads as TGTGCCTGGAGTGCCCGGGGCACAGATACGCAGTATTTT. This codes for CAWSARGTDTQYF.

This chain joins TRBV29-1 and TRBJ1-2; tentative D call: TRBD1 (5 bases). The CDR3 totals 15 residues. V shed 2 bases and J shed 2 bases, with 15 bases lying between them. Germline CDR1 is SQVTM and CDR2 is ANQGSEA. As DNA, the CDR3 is TGCAGCGTTGAATCCTCTCCGGGACGGAACTATGGCTACACCTTC. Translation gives CSVESSPGRNYGYTF.